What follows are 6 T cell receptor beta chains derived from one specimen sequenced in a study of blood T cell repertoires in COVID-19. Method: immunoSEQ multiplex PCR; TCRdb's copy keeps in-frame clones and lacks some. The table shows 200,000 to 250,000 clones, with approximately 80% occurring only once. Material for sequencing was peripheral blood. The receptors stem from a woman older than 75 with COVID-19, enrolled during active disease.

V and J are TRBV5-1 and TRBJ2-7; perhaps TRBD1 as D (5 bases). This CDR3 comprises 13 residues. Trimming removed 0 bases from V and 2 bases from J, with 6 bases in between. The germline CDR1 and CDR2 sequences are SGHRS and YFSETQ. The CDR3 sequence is CASSLAGTYEQYF. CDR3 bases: TGCGCCAGCAGCTTGGCAGGGACCTACGAGCAGTACTTC. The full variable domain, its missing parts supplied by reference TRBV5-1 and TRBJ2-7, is KAGVTQTPRYLIKTRGQQVTLSCSPISGHRSVSWYQQTPGQGLQFLFEYFSETQRNKGNFPGRFSGRQFSNSRSEMNVSTLELGDSALYLCASSLAGTYEQYFGPGTRLTVT.

The CDR3: CASSHSTGGTYEQYF. In nucleotides, the CDR3 is TGTGCCAGCAGCCACTCGACAGGTGGGACCTACGAGCAGTACTTC. The V gene is TRBV11-1, the J gene TRBJ2-7, with D possibly TRBD1 on 6 matching bases. This CDR3 comprises 15 residues. Germline loops: CDR1 SGHAT, CDR2 FQDESV (reference sequence). V was pared by 5 bases and J by 2 bases, with 16 bases between.

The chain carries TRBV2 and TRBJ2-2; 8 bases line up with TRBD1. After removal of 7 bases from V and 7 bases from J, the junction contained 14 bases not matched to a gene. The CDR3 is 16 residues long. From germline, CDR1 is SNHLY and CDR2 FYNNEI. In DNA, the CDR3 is TGTGCCAGCACCATACGATGGCAGGGGGCGGGCGGGGAGCTGTTTTTT. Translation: CASTIRWQGAGGELFF.

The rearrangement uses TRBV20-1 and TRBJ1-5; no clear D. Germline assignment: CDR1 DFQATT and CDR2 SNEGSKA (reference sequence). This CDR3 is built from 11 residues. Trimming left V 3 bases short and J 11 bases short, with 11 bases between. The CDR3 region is CSARSDLAQHF. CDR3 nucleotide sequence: TGCAGTGCTAGGAGTGACTTGGCCCAGCATTTT.

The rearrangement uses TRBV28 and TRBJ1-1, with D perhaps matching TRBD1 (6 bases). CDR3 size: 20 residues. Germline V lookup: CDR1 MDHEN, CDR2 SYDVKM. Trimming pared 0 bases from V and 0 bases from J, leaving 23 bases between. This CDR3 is CASSLWKGAAGQLMNTEAFF. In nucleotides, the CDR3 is TGTGCCAGCAGTTTATGGAAAGGGGCGGCCGGACAGCTTATGAACACTGAAGCTTTCTTT.

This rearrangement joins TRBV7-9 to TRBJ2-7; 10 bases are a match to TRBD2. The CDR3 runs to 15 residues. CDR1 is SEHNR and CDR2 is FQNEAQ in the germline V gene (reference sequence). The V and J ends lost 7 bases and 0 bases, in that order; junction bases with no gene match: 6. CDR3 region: CASNAAGGNSYEQYF. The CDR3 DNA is TGTGCCAGCAACGCAGCGGGAGGGAACTCCTACGAGCAGTACTTC.